This T cell receptor beta chain was recovered during a study of early T cells in non-severe SARS-CoV-2 infection. As for the study in general: Investigators sequenced bulk RNA drawn from unsorted whole blood, and chains remained unpaired.

Comment on this clonotype: Antigen unknown.

Study results and limitations: Matching results from VDJdb favored anti-spike CD8 responses, leaving private and CD4 specificities undetected.

Individual cDNA molecules received unique molecular identifiers. Each CDR3 protein gets one entry after TCRdb re-called the 5' RACE reads with MiXCR. The data show roughly 93,000 distinct CDR3 sequences, approximately 14% seen once. The CDR3 extends over 14 amino acids. Trimming shortened V by 5 bases and J by 0 bases, and 10 bases separated the two germline ends. CDR1 is SGHTA, CDR2 FQGNSA, per germline. The sample was whole blood. The V gene is TRBV7-2, the J gene TRBJ2-5; D is ambiguous. This clonotype originated in an adult who was a healthcare worker with PCR-confirmed SARS-CoV-2 infection or an uninfected control (not recorded which). The CDR3 region has the DNA TGTGCCAGCAGCCCTCCCGGCTACCAAGAGACCCAGTACTTC. Translating gives CASSPPGYQETQYF. Variable domain in full (rest from reference TRBV7-2 and TRBJ2-5): GAGVSQSPSNKVTEKGKDVELRCDPISGHTALYWYRQSLGQGLEFLIYFQGNSAPDKSGLPSDRFSAERTGGSVSTLTIQRTQQEDSAVYLCASSPPGYQETQYFGPGTRLLVL.